The 31 T cell receptor beta chains below were found in one sample sequenced in a study of follicular helper T cells after annual influenza vaccination. Stated time point: 2014-2015 season, 7 days after vaccination. TCRdb's table, derived via immunoSEQ multiplex PCR, lists solely in-frame clones and lacks some. The sample records 9,300 or so clones, 80% to 90% being singletons. The sequenced sample was CXCR5+ CD38- circulating T follicular helper cells from blood, obtained 7 days after influenza vaccination. The subset denotes: circulating Tfh, non-naive CD4+CXCR5+PD-1+ (ICOS+CD38+ or ICOS-CD38-). The receptors come from an adult who received the influenza vaccine.

CDR3 region: CASSPGQGEGGELFF. For the CDR3, the DNA is TGCGCCAGCAGCCCTGGACAGGGGGAGGGCGGGGAGCTGTTTTTT. The chain carries TRBV4-3 and TRBJ2-2; 10 bases are a match to TRBD1. This CDR3 contains 15 residues. CDR1 is LGHNA and CDR2 is YSLEER in the germline V gene. Trimming at V came to 4 bases and at J to 7 bases, leaving 6 bases not matched to a gene.

The chain links TRBV4-1 to TRBJ2-2; 10 nucleotides match TRBD2. The CDR3 spans 19 residues. V shed 5 bases and J 4 bases; nucleotides not matched to a gene: 16. Germline V lookup: CDR1 MGHRA, CDR2 YSYEKL. The CDR3 region has the DNA TGCGCCAGCAGCACTTTCTGGGCTAGCGGGAGTTCGGGCACCGGGGAGCTGTTTTTT. It is translated as CASSTFWASGSSGTGELFF.

The chain joins TRBV5-1 to TRBJ2-5; no definite D call. V was cut by 4 bases and J by 3 bases, with 16 bases left in between. Germline CDR1 and CDR2: SGHRS and YFSETQ. The CDR3 length is 15 residues. CDR3 bases: TGCGCCAGCAGCCAGACGGACCGCCCTAAAGAGACCCAGTACTTC. Translated: CASSQTDRPKETQYF.

The J gene is TRBJ2-7, the V gene TRBV9, with 9 bases matching TRBD1. The CDR3 length is 13 residues. Germline V lookup: CDR1 SGDLS, CDR2 YYNGEE. V dropped 3 bases and J dropped 3; count of bases not matched to a gene: 1. CDR3 DNA sequence: TGTGCCAGCAGCGGACAGGGGGGCTACGAGCAGTACTTC. Translated, it gives CASSGQGGYEQYF.

The chain has TRBV7-2 and TRBJ1-2; 7 nucleotides align to TRBD1. In germline, CDR1 is SGHTA, CDR2 FQGNSA. The CDR3 runs to 16 residues. V lost 4 bases, J lost 1 base, and 9 bases stayed unmatched. CDR3 loop: CASSYAPGGVNYGYTF. In DNA, the CDR3 is TGTGCCAGCAGCTACGCTCCAGGGGGGGTTAACTATGGCTACACCTTC.

The chain carries TRBV2 and TRBJ1-4; no definite D call. The V end was cut by 4 bases, the J end by 5 bases, with 14 bases between. This CDR3 contains 15 residues. The germline CDR1 and CDR2 sequences are SNHLY and FYNNEI. The CDR3: CASSGPLHKNEKLFF. DNA for the CDR3: TGTGCCAGCAGTGGCCCTCTGCACAAGAATGAAAAACTGTTTTTT.

The chain links TRBV19 to TRBJ2-2; 7 nucleotides agree with TRBD1. After removal of 6 bases from V and 0 bases from J, the junction contained 7 bases not matched to a gene. Germline lookup yields CDR1 LNHDA and CDR2 SQIVND (reference sequence). The CDR3 contains 16 residues. CDR3 sequence: CASRTRTGANTGELFF. CDR3 nucleotides: TGTGCCAGTAGGACAAGGACAGGCGCGAACACCGGGGAGCTGTTTTTT.

The chain couples TRBV10-3 to TRBJ1-1; no firm D call. Germline lookup yields CDR1 ENHRY and CDR2 SYGVKD. Deletions cut 3 bases from V and 2 bases from J, with 13 bases between. CDR3 length: 15 amino acids. The CDR3 sequence is CAISDHPKGNTEAFF. CDR3 sequence (DNA): TGTGCCATCAGTGACCACCCAAAGGGAAACACTGAAGCTTTCTTT.

This chain uses TRBV6-5 with TRBJ2-3; no clear D. There are 12 residues in the CDR3. Trimming removed 2 bases at V and 2 bases at J, with 2 bases between. The germline V gene has CDR1 MNHEY and CDR2 SVGAGI. CDR3 in amino acids: CASSYDTDTQYF. In DNA form, the CDR3 reads TGTGCCAGCAGTTACGACACAGATACGCAGTATTTT.

The chain combines TRBV19 with TRBJ1-5, with D perhaps matching TRBD1 (5 bases). Germline V gene data show CDR1 as LNHDA and CDR2 as SQIVND (reference sequence). The V end lost 5 bases, the J end lost 4 bases, and 15 bases lay between the germline ends. The length of the CDR3 is 15 residues. CDR3 sequence: CASSEGWGTNQPQHF. The CDR3, as DNA: TGTGCCAGTAGTGAGGGATGGGGGACTAATCAGCCCCAGCATTTT.

The chain combines TRBV6-6 with TRBJ2-2, with TRBD2 matching 14 bases. CDR1 MNHNY and CDR2 SVGAGI come from the germline V gene (reference sequence). V shed 7 bases and J 4 bases; nucleotides not matched to a gene: 5. This CDR3 is built from 16 residues. CDR3 DNA: TGTGCCAGCACCCCGACTAGCGGGGGGGGCACCGGGGAGCTGTTTTTT. It encodes CASTPTSGGGTGELFF.

This rearrangement joins TRBV18 to TRBJ1-1, with TRBD1 identical over 8 bases. Germline-derived CDR1 and CDR2 are KGHSH and LQKENI. This CDR3 is built from 15 residues. The V segment lost 3 bases and the J segment 4 bases; nucleotides outside the gene matches: 7. The chain's CDR3 is CASSPGQARSTEAFF. In DNA form, the CDR3 reads TGTGCCAGCTCACCGGGACAGGCCCGGAGCACTGAAGCTTTCTTT.

This clone was counted once. This chain connects TRBV18 to TRBJ2-5; weak D call: TRBD1 (6 bases). The CDR3 consists of 13 residues. CDR1 and CDR2 from the germline V gene are KGHSH and LQKENI. Trimming took off 2 bases at V and 5 bases at J, with 9 bases between the two ends. CDR3 loop: CASSPGGWETQYF. The CDR3 DNA reads TGTGCCAGCTCACCAGGGGGCTGGGAGACCCAGTACTTC.

V and J are TRBV7-2 and TRBJ1-1; 7 bases map to TRBD1. With V trimmed by 0 bases and J by 5 bases, 3 bases remained unmatched. This CDR3 is built from 14 residues. Looked up from germline, CDR1 is SGHTA and CDR2 is FQGNSA. CDR3 coding DNA: TGTGCCAGCAGCTTAGCAGGGGGCGGTACTGAAGCTTTCTTT. Protein product: CASSLAGGGTEAFF.

This chain connects TRBV19 to TRBJ1-5, with unresolved D. CDR3 length: 16 residues. Per the germline V gene, CDR1 is LNHDA and CDR2 is SQIVND (reference sequence). V lost 1 base and J lost 0, with 10 bases in between. CDR3: CASSIGPAFSNQPQHF. The CDR3 region has the DNA TGTGCCAGTAGTATAGGGCCAGCTTTTAGCAATCAGCCCCAGCATTTT.

The chain joins TRBV5-1 to TRBJ1-2, with 9 nucleotides matching TRBD1. Germline CDR1 SGHRS, CDR2 YFSETQ. There are 14 residues in the CDR3. The V segment lost 7 bases and the J segment 2 bases; nucleotides outside the gene matches: 6. CDR3 in amino acids: CASSTTGGNYGYTF. Here the CDR3 DNA reads TGCGCCAGCTCCACGACAGGGGGAAACTATGGCTACACCTTC.

V is TRBV6-1 and J is TRBJ1-3, with D unresolved. Germline-derived CDR1 and CDR2 are MNHNS and SASEGT. The CDR3 consists of 15 residues. The V end lost 2 bases, the J end lost 0 bases, and 8 bases lay between the germline ends. The CDR3 here is CASSERVGSGNTIYF. In nucleotides, the CDR3 is TGTGCCAGCAGTGAAAGGGTGGGCTCTGGAAACACCATATATTTT.

In this sample, this clone turned up once. The rearrangement links TRBV10-3 to TRBJ2-7, with TRBD2 identical over 10 bases. The CDR3 extends over 15 amino acids. After removal of 6 bases from V and 5 bases from J, the junction contained 10 bases not matched to a gene. Germline V gene sequence: CDR1 ENHRY, CDR2 SYGVKD. The CDR3 nucleotides read TGTGCCATCAGGGGAGCGGGGGGGGCCAGTCACGAGCAGTACTTC. Its translation: CAIRGAGGASHEQYF.

The J gene is TRBJ1-5, the V gene TRBV5-5; D call uncertain. This CDR3 region has 15 residues. Germline assignment: CDR1 SGHKS and CDR2 YYEKEE (reference sequence). V lost 1 base and J 7 bases, leaving 15 bases between the germline ends. Written as DNA, the CDR3 is TGTGCCAGCAGCTTGACGGTTTCTCTCCTGCAGCCCCAGCATTTT. This gives the protein CASSLTVSLLQPQHF.

The chain is built from TRBV15 and TRBJ2-1; 7 nucleotides agree with TRBD2. The CDR3 loop spans 16 amino acids. The germline V gene encodes CDR1 LNHNV and CDR2 YYDKDF (reference sequence). J was trimmed by 0 bases and V by 3 bases; bases with no gene match: 5. CDR3 sequence (DNA): TGTGCCACCAGCAGGGGGGAGGGGAGCTCCTACAATGAGCAGTTCTTC. It encodes CATSRGEGSSYNEQFF.

This clone was recorded only once. The chain employs TRBV18 and TRBJ2-3, with D maybe TRBD1 (6 bases). V was cut by 3 bases and J by 5 bases, with 15 bases left in between. Germline CDR1 is KGHSH and CDR2 is LQKENI. This CDR3 has 15 amino acids. CDR3 sequence reads: CASSPTQGFEDTQYF. The DNA for the CDR3 is TGTGCCAGCTCACCCACACAGGGTTTCGAAGATACGCAGTATTTT.

This clone was seen only a few times. The V gene is TRBV6-5, the J gene TRBJ1-6; D is undetermined. V lost 5 bases, J lost 7 bases, and 12 bases lay in between. The CDR3 covers 14 residues. Germline CDR1 is MNHEY and CDR2 is SVGAGI. CDR3 nucleotides: TGTGCCAGCAGTCCTGGACGCGAGAATTCACCCCTCCACTTT. This encodes CASSPGRENSPLHF.

V and J are TRBV7-2 and TRBJ2-3, with D perhaps being TRBD1 or TRBD2 (5 bases each). This CDR3 has 14 amino acids. The V and J ends lost 5 bases and 0 bases respectively, with 9 bases between them. Germline CDR1 SGHTA, CDR2 FQGNSA. The CDR3 DNA reads as TGTGCCAGCAGCCCGGGACGAAGCACAGATACGCAGTATTTT. It yields the protein CASSPGRSTDTQYF.

The J gene is TRBJ2-1, the V gene TRBV7-8; no clear D gene. The length of the CDR3 is 12 residues. The germline V gene encodes CDR1 SGHVS and CDR2 FQNEAQ. V was cut by 3 bases and J by 9 bases, with 9 bases left in between. This CDR3 is CASSLQAIEQFF. The CDR3 DNA is TGTGCCAGCAGCTTGCAAGCGATTGAGCAGTTCTTC.

The chain is built from TRBV27 and TRBJ2-7, with D hard to call. Trimming pared 2 bases from V and 0 bases from J, leaving 5 bases between. The germline CDR1 and CDR2 sequences are MNHEY and SMNVEV (reference sequence). CDR3 length equals 13 residues. CDR3 nucleotide sequence: TGTGCCAGCAGTTTAAAGGCCTCCTACGAGCAGTACTTC. Its protein is CASSLKASYEQYF.

V and J are TRBV5-4 and TRBJ2-1; TRBD1 aligns across 9 bases. Germline V gene data show CDR1 as SGHNT and CDR2 as YYREEE (reference sequence). The V segment lost 6 bases and the J segment 7 bases; nucleotides outside the gene matches: 14. The length of the CDR3 is 16 residues. CDR3 bases: TGTGCCAGCAAGACAGGGGGATGGACTACATCGAATGAGCAGTTCTTC. It encodes CASKTGGWTTSNEQFF.

The chain is built from TRBV9 and TRBJ2-2; the D gene is possibly TRBD1 (5 bases). The CDR3 has 13 residues. Trimming removed 2 bases from V and 6 bases from J, with 8 bases in between. Germline values: CDR1 SGDLS, CDR2 YYNGEE. CDR3 nucleotide sequence: TGTGCCAGCAGCGTGGGGCAATCCGGGGAGCTGTTTTTT. It translates to CASSVGQSGELFF.

This clone occurred a few times. The chain employs TRBV4-1 and TRBJ1-1, with 9 bases matching TRBD1. CDR3 size: 16 residues. Germline loops: CDR1 MGHRA, CDR2 YSYEKL. After removal of 4 bases from V and 1 base from J, the junction contained 7 bases not matched to a gene. The CDR3 DNA reads as TGCGCCAGCAGCCGGGGGACAGGGACTCAGAACACTGAAGCTTTCTTT. Protein: CASSRGTGTQNTEAFF.

The chain recombines TRBV10-2 with TRBJ1-1; no firm D call. CDR3 length: 14 residues. Trimming removed 7 bases from V and 0 bases from J, with 12 bases in between. Germline loops: CDR1 WSHSY, CDR2 SAAADI. The CDR3 spells CASTRGQMNTEAFF. CDR3 nucleotide sequence: TGCGCCAGCACCAGAGGGCAGATGAACACTGAAGCTTTCTTT.

The CDR3 DNA is TGTGCCAGTAGTGAAGGGGTTGCCGGGGCCAACGTCCTGACTTTC. This sequence encodes CASSEGVAGANVLTF. The rearrangement joins TRBV19 to TRBJ2-6, with TRBD1 as a possible D gene (5 bases). V was clipped by 5 bases and J by 4 bases, with 12 bases between them. The CDR3 contains 15 residues. Germline CDR1 is LNHDA and CDR2 is SQIVND (reference sequence).

The chain recombines TRBV30 with TRBJ2-3; weak D call: TRBD2 (7 bases). Germline CDR1 GTSNPN, CDR2 SVGIG (reference sequence). The V end lost 4 bases, the J end lost 1 base, and 12 bases lay between the germline ends. The CDR3 contains 14 residues. The CDR3 spells CAWTGGPGTDTQYF. The CDR3 bases are TGTGCCTGGACGGGGGGCCCCGGCACAGATACGCAGTATTTT.